One T cell receptor (beta chain) is described in this entry. Its antigen is still unknown. The data are from a study of CXCR3-negative and CXCR3-positive naive CD8 T cells (dated by TCRdb to about 2019). At the level of the whole study: In total, about 150 million TRB reads were obtained, which works out to roughly 1.5 +/- 0.3 million reads per library. For the TRBV-TRBJ cluster analysis, the naive subsets came from 5 donors, while the memory cells came from 3 donors. The diversity and physicochemical repertoire analyses included 11 donors pooled from two independent experiments.

The research as a whole found: CXCR3 expression partially decreased after cryopreservation, so most assays used freshly isolated PBMCs. Comparably high repertoire diversity was found in both naive subsets, whereas much lower repertoire diversity was found in memory CD8+ T cells. Surface CD5, linked to self-reactivity in mice, was comparable between naive subsets; TCR interaction strength was therefore also inferred from TRB CDR3 physicochemical properties. Naive CXCR3-negative and CXCR3-positive cells from the same donor showed similar TRBV-TRBJ usage, whereas memory cells showed distinct patterns. TRB CDR3s from CXCR3-positive naive cells showed higher hydrophobicity (lower Kidera factor 4), lower energy, and higher strength and volume indices than CXCR3-negative naive cells.

The data were produced on a NextSeq 550. The Human TCR Profiling Kit (MiLaboratory) was used to prepare UMI-labeled 5' RACE TRB cDNA libraries. cDNA synthesis used the entire amount of extracted RNA, and PCR amplification then used the entire amount of cDNA produced. The libraries were made side by side, with each library going through the same number of PCR cycles. The original methods were these. About 53,000 +/- 9,400 unique UMI-labeled TRB cDNA molecules per library were extracted with MIGEC and MiXCR, with at least two reads per UMI required. On average, each library contained approximately 40,000 +/- 10,000 functional in-frame TRB CDR3 nucleotide clonotypes without stop codons. After downsampling to 5000 UMI-labeled TRB molecules per sample, diversity metrics such as normalized Shannon-Wiener and Chao1 were calculated in VDJtools. For the central five CDR3 residues, VDJtools calculated physicochemical properties weighted by clonotype size, namely interaction energy, strength, volume and Kidera factor 4. Reads reprocessed by TCRdb are summarized as one entry per CDR3 protein sequence, and DNA is absent. TCRdb, not the authors, supplied the V and J calls. The table kept for this sample lists around 26,000 distinct CDR3 sequences. The ten largest make up less than 3.5% of the sample.

For each CD8+ T cell subset, flow sorting was done in triplicate, and roughly 320,000 cells per subset went directly into RLT lysis buffer. Naive CD8+ T cells were defined stringently as CD45RO-CCR7+CD27+CD95- to exclude memory contaminants. Peripheral blood mononuclear cells were isolated from buffy coats using standard density gradient centrifugation. Naive CXCR3-negative and CXCR3-positive CD8+ T cells were flow-sorted on a FACSAria III. Total RNA was extracted from sorted cells using an RNeasy Mini Kit. Its CDR3 holds 16 amino acids, cysteine through phenylalanine. No DNA has been recorded. CDR1 and CDR2 are drawn from the germline V gene: SGHRS, YFSETQ.

The clonotype comes from a human donor in good health. Some clones in this sample may be carry-over from other donors' samples. The sequencing sample was made of naive CXCR3- CD8+ T cells from blood. Per the publication, the cell subset or site label means: CD45RO-CCR7+CD27+CD95- naive CD8+ T cells lacking CXCR3 (TNR3-). The rearrangement combines TRBV5-1 with TRBJ2-7; TCRdb's D call of TRBD1 is untestable without DNA. Here the CDR3 is given as CASGLATGLTTYEQYF.